What follows are 27 T cell receptor beta chains derived from one specimen sequenced in a study of cytomegalovirus exposure and HLA in healthy donors. The PCR used 60 Vbeta and 13 Jbeta primers. The method was immunoSEQ multiplex PCR; TCRdb's version includes in-frame clones alone and lacks a portion of them. The repertoire table contains about 54,000 clones. The sample taken for sequencing was PBMCs. These receptors were collected from a woman in her forties in good health and CMV-seronegative.

The CDR3: CASSLGLGGGGTDTQYF. The DNA for the CDR3 is TGCGCCAGCAGCCTTGGACTCGGGGGAGGTGGCACAGATACGCAGTATTTT. V and J are TRBV4-3 and TRBJ2-3, with a weak D call TRBD2 (6 bases). CDR1 and CDR2 (germline): LGHNA, YSLEER. The ends were cut back, 4 bases at V and 1 base at J, with 18 bases in the middle. This CDR3 has 17 residues.

The chain combines TRBV18 with TRBJ2-5, with 7 bases aligning to TRBD2. The tail of the sequence fits TRBJ2-7 better, so the J call may be wrong. The CDR3 loop spans 13 amino acids. Germline CDR1 reads KGHSH; CDR2 reads LQKENI. The CDR3 bases are TGTGCCAGCTCACCTGGACTAGACTACGAGCAGTACTTC. Its translation: CASSPGLDYEQYF.

The rearrangement uses TRBV6-1 and TRBJ2-3, with TRBD2 matching over 7 bases. CDR3 length equals 15 residues. Germline V gives CDR1 MNHNS, CDR2 SASEGT. The trim removed 3 bases at V and 4 bases at J, leaving 7 bases unmatched. For the CDR3, the DNA is TGTGCCAGCAGTGAGCGGGGGTGGGCGGCAGATACGCAGTATTTT. This gives the protein CASSERGWAADTQYF.

In DNA, the CDR3 is TGTGCCAGCAGGTATCGCGGGGGAGGGGAGTACGAGCAGTACTTC. This codes for CASRYRGGGEYEQYF. The chain couples TRBV7-9 to TRBJ2-7; TRBD2 aligns across 7 bases. The CDR3 is made up of 15 amino acids. With V trimmed by 6 bases and J by 4 bases, 12 bases remained unmatched. Germline V gives CDR1 SEHNR, CDR2 FQNEAQ (reference sequence). Together with reference TRBV7-9 and TRBJ2-7, the CDR3 gives the full variable domain: DTGVSQNPRHKITKRGQNVTFRCDPISEHNRLYWYRQTLGQGPEFLTYFQNEAQLEKSRLLSDRFSAERPKGSFSTLEIQRTEQGDSAMYLCASRYRGGGEYEQYFGPGTRLTVT.

The chain is built from TRBV28 and TRBJ2-7, with 9 bases matching TRBD1. CDR3 length: 13 residues. Per the germline V gene, CDR1 is MDHEN and CDR2 is SYDVKM. V was clipped by 7 bases and J by 5 bases; unmatched bases: 6. CDR3 sequence reads: CASTTGQGDEQYF. The CDR3 coding sequence is TGTGCCAGCACCACGGGACAGGGCGACGAGCAGTACTTC.

The CDR3 region is CASSLVGGETDTQYF. CDR3 nucleotide sequence: TGTGCCAGCAGCTTAGTGGGGGGAGAGACAGATACGCAGTATTTT. This rearrangement joins TRBV7-3 to TRBJ2-3; perhaps TRBD2 as D (6 bases). The CDR3 totals 15 residues. Trimming pared 2 bases from V and 3 bases from J, leaving 12 bases between. Germline V gene data show CDR1 as SGHTA and CDR2 as FQGTGA.

J is TRBJ2-5 and V is TRBV29-1; 7 nucleotides agree with TRBD1. V was clipped by 7 bases and J by 5 bases; unmatched bases: 4. Germline V gene lookup returns CDR1 SQVTM and CDR2 ANQGSEA. The CDR3 runs to 11 residues. The CDR3 protein is CSAEQGETQYF. In nucleotides, the CDR3 is TGCAGCGCCGAACAGGGGGAGACCCAGTACTTC. Using reference TRBV29-1 and TRBJ2-5 for the parts outside the CDR3, the full variable domain is SAVISQKPSRDICQRGTSLTIQCQVDSQVTMMFWYRQQPGQSLTLIATANQGSEATYESGFVIDKFPISRPNLTFSTLTVSNMSPEDSSIYLCSAEQGETQYFGPGTRLLVL.

The chain uses TRBV5-6 and TRBJ2-3; no clear D. The germline gives CDR1 SGHDT, CDR2 YYEEEE. The CDR3 contains 14 residues. The V end lost 2 bases, the J end lost 4 bases, and 11 bases lay between the germline ends. The chain's CDR3 is CASSFGAYADTQYF. CDR3 DNA sequence: TGTGCCAGCAGCTTCGGAGCGTACGCAGATACGCAGTATTTT.

The chain joins TRBV10-3 to TRBJ2-2; 14 nucleotides agree with TRBD2. Germline values: CDR1 ENHRY, CDR2 SYGVKD. Trimming took 11 bases from V and 5 from J; bases not matched to a gene: 4. The CDR3 runs to 14 residues. In DNA form, the CDR3 reads TGTGCCGCCGGACTAGCGGGAGGTACCGGGGAGCTGTTTTTT. As protein: CAAGLAGGTGELFF.

The V and J genes are TRBV9 and TRBJ2-1, with 10 bases identical to TRBD2. This CDR3 is built from 16 residues. Germline V gives CDR1 SGDLS, CDR2 YYNGEE. The ends lost 4 bases at V and 5 bases at J; junction bases unmatched: 9. In DNA form, the CDR3 reads TGTGCCAGCAGCCCTCCGGGACTAGCGCTAGACAATGAGCAGTTCTTC. Its translation: CASSPPGLALDNEQFF.

The chain combines TRBV18 with TRBJ2-7, with no clear D. The CDR3 consists of 15 residues. Trimming cost V 3 bases and J 1 base, with 13 bases left between them. CDR1 is KGHSH and CDR2 is LQKENI in the germline V gene. This CDR3 is CASSPGSLISYEQYF. The CDR3 DNA is TGTGCCAGCTCACCGGGCAGTTTGATATCCTACGAGCAGTACTTC.

The V and J genes are TRBV28 and TRBJ1-1; D not resolved. From germline, CDR1 is MDHEN and CDR2 SYDVKM. V was clipped by 4 bases and J by 4 bases, with 16 bases between them. The CDR3 length is 15 residues. Here the CDR3 DNA reads TGTGCCAGCAGTTGGAGTGGAGCGGGGAGCACTGAAGCTTTCTTT. Protein product: CASSWSGAGSTEAFF.

V and J are TRBV30 and TRBJ1-5; D remains ambiguous. Germline V lookup: CDR1 GTSNPN, CDR2 SVGIG (reference sequence). CDR3 size: 14 residues. Deletions cut 2 bases from V and 4 bases from J, with 12 bases between. CDR3 protein: CAWSSGSLNQPQHF. The CDR3 coding sequence is TGTGCCTGGAGTTCGGGGAGCTTAAATCAGCCCCAGCATTTT.

The V call is TRBV5-1, the J call TRBJ2-3, with 7 bases matching TRBD1. V lost 0 bases, J lost 2 bases, and 6 bases stayed unmatched. This CDR3 has 16 amino acids. Germline-derived CDR1 and CDR2 are SGHRS and YFSETQ. CDR3 sequence: CASSLGDRGLTDTQYF. CDR3 sequence (DNA): TGCGCCAGCAGCTTGGGGGACAGAGGCCTCACAGATACGCAGTATTTT.

This chain connects TRBV5-6 to TRBJ1-6, with D tentatively TRBD1 (5 bases). V was trimmed by 3 bases and J by 7 bases, leaving 20 bases between them. The CDR3 consists of 17 residues. Germline CDR1 and CDR2: SGHDT and YYEEEE. The CDR3: CASSSEGPGEVNSPLHF. The CDR3 region has the DNA TGTGCCAGCAGCTCTGAGGGACCGGGGGAGGTCAATTCACCCCTCCACTTT. The whole variable domain, filled in from reference TRBV5-6 and TRBJ1-6, reads DAGVTQSPTHLIKTRGQQVTLRCSPKSGHDTVSWYQQALGQGPQFIFQYYEEEERQRGNFPDRFSGHQFPNYSSELNVNALLLGDSALYLCASSSEGPGEVNSPLHFGNGTRLTVT.

The chain couples TRBV4-2 to TRBJ2-3; D not certain. The CDR3 consists of 16 residues. The V end was cut by 2 bases, the J end by 0 bases, with 12 bases between. Per the germline V gene, CDR1 is LGHNA and CDR2 is YNFKEQ. CDR3 sequence (DNA): TGTGCCAGCAGCCAACCAAGCGACTCTAGCACAGATACGCAGTATTTT. It specifies CASSQPSDSSTDTQYF.

The J gene is TRBJ1-1, the V gene TRBV5-1; D unclear. V lost 2 bases, J lost 1 base, and 6 bases lay in between. In germline, CDR1 is SGHRS, CDR2 YFSETQ. This CDR3 has 13 amino acids. DNA of the CDR3: TGCGCCAGCAGCTTTACATCGAACACTGAAGCTTTCTTT. Amino acids: CASSFTSNTEAFF.

This rearrangement joins TRBV5-1 to TRBJ1-6; D is possibly TRBD1 (5 bases). Germline V lookup: CDR1 SGHRS, CDR2 YFSETQ. CDR3 size: 22 residues. V lost 0 bases, J lost 10 bases, and 35 bases lay in between. CDR3 residues: CASSLVGGIRGGSGFTGSPLHF. CDR3 DNA: TGCGCCAGCAGCTTGGTCGGGGGTATCCGAGGAGGGAGCGGCTTTACGGGGTCACCCCTCCACTTT.

The chain recombines TRBV9 with TRBJ1-2; 12 bases are shared with TRBD1. Germline CDR1 SGDLS, CDR2 YYNGEE. Losses at the gene ends were 2 bases for V and 8 bases for J; bases not matched to a gene: 4. The CDR3 contains 14 residues. CDR3 in DNA: TGTGCCAGCAGCGTCGGGACAGGGGGCGCGGGCTACACCTTC. This sequence encodes CASSVGTGGAGYTF.

The chain combines TRBV28 with TRBJ2-5; 13 bases fit TRBD2. Looked up from germline, CDR1 is MDHEN and CDR2 is SYDVKM. J was trimmed by 5 bases and V by 3 bases; bases with no gene match: 6. CDR3 length: 16 residues. CDR3 bases: TGTGCCAGCAGTTTTACTAGCGGGGGGGCCCGGGAGACCCAGTACTTC. It is translated as CASSFTSGGARETQYF.

This sequence joins TRBV6-1 and TRBJ2-7; D perhaps matches TRBD2 (6 bases). The CDR3 contains 13 residues. Per the germline V gene, CDR1 is MNHNS and CDR2 is SASEGT. The V end lost 7 bases, the J end lost 4 bases, and 14 bases lay between the germline ends. The CDR3 is CASKLANRYEQYF. The CDR3, as DNA: TGTGCCAGCAAGCTAGCGAATCGGTACGAGCAGTACTTC.

In DNA, the CDR3 is TGTGCCAGCAGCCCCTGGGGGGGGACTAGCGGGGATGTAGATACGCAGTATTTT. Its protein is CASSPWGGTSGDVDTQYF. The V gene is TRBV9, the J gene TRBJ2-3; 13 bases map to TRBD2. Losses at the gene ends were 4 bases for V and 5 bases for J; bases not matched to a gene: 13. In germline, CDR1 is SGDLS, CDR2 YYNGEE. This CDR3 comprises 18 residues.

The chain has TRBV5-1 and TRBJ1-5, with D unclear. The CDR3 consists of 15 residues. Germline CDR1 SGHRS, CDR2 YFSETQ. The ends were cut back, 0 bases at V and 2 bases at J, with 9 bases in the middle. As DNA, the CDR3 is TGCGCCAGCAGCTTGGACGTGGGCGGCAATCAGCCCCAGCATTTT. This sequence encodes CASSLDVGGNQPQHF. The full variable domain, completed using reference TRBV5-1 and TRBJ1-5, is KAGVTQTPRYLIKTRGQQVTLSCSPISGHRSVSWYQQTPGQGLQFLFEYFSETQRNKGNFPGRFSGRQFSNSRSEMNVSTLELGDSALYLCASSLDVGGNQPQHFGDGTRLSIL.

The chain carries TRBV2 and TRBJ2-3; D is undetermined. The CDR3 extends over 15 amino acids. V was shortened by 1 base and J by 0 bases, with 8 bases between the two germline ends. The germline gives CDR1 SNHLY, CDR2 FYNNEI. CDR3 nucleotides: TGTGCCAGCAGTGAAGACAACCCTAGCACAGATACGCAGTATTTT. This sequence encodes CASSEDNPSTDTQYF.

This chain links TRBV6-5 with TRBJ1-4, with D possibly matching TRBD1 (6 bases). The CDR3 loop spans 14 amino acids. The V gene lost 6 bases and the J gene lost 3 bases, with 11 bases spanning the gap. The germline gives CDR1 MNHEY, CDR2 SVGAGI. The CDR3, as DNA: TGTGCCAGCAGAAAACAGGGATCTAATGAAAAACTGTTTTTT. Amino acid sequence: CASRKQGSNEKLFF.

To note about this clone: One end of the junction does not line up with germline, which may come from a read error. V gene TRBV5-1 combines with J gene TRBJ2-7; 11 positions agree with TRBD2. The germline V gene encodes CDR1 SGHRS and CDR2 YFSETQ. The CDR3 extends over 15 amino acids. The CDR3 loop reads CASSLQPSGRPLTNF. The CDR3 region has the DNA TGCGCCAGCAGCTTGCAGCCTAGCGGGAGGCCCCTCACGAACTTC.

The chain has TRBV15 and TRBJ1-6; 7 bases are shared with TRBD1. CDR1 and CDR2 (germline): LNHNV, YYDKDF (reference sequence). V was clipped by 0 bases and J by 6 bases; unmatched bases: 2. The CDR3 is 15 residues long. CDR3 bases: TGTGCCACCAGCAGAGATCGGGACAGTAATTCACCCCTCCACTTT. Its translation is CATSRDRDSNSPLHF.